One and the same sample provided the 24 T cell receptor beta chains below, sequenced in a study of human T cells and chemical hapten exposure. MiXCR was run by TCRdb on the RACE reads, yielding one entry per CDR3 protein. The data contain approximately 400,000 distinct CDR3 sequences, more than 4.5% of them singletons. Specified time point: pre-sensitization, week 0. Specified treatment: therapeutic diphenylcyclopropenone sensitization with weekly scalp DPC. The source material was whole blood, sampled in connection with sensitization to the hapten diphenylcyclopropenone (DPC). These receptors were obtained from a woman between 50 and 59 years old with alopecia areata. Some clones in this sample may be carry-over from other donors' samples.

This clonotype was counted a few times. V is TRBV18 and J is TRBJ1-1, with D uncertain. There are 11 residues in the CDR3. The V and J ends lost 8 bases and 8 bases respectively, with 12 bases between them. Germline V gene lookup returns CDR1 KGHSH and CDR2 LQKENI. The CDR3 DNA reads TGTGCCAGCCACGGCCCCGGAGAAGCTTTCTTT. Encoded protein: CASHGPGEAFF.

This clonotype was counted at least ten times. The genes are TRBV27 and TRBJ2-4; 7 bases agree with TRBD1. The CDR3 sequence is 13 residues long. CDR1 and CDR2 from the germline V gene are MNHEY and SMNVEV (reference sequence). V gave up 1 base and J gave up 8 bases; unmatched junction bases: 2. The DNA of the CDR3 is TGTGCCAGCAGTTTATGGCAGGGGGACATTCAGTACTTC. Residues: CASSLWQGDIQYF.

This clonotype has at least ten counts. The chain joins TRBV6-6 to TRBJ1-4; D call uncertain. Trimming left V 1 base short and J 0 bases short, with 9 bases between. There are 16 residues in the CDR3. Germline CDR1 and CDR2: MNHNY and SVGAGI (reference sequence). DNA of the CDR3: TGTGCCAGCAGTTACTGGTCTATTGCAACTAATGAAAAACTGTTTTTT. Translated, it gives CASSYWSIATNEKLFF.

In this sample, this clonotype turned up many times. This chain links TRBV18 with TRBJ2-7, with D maybe TRBD1 (6 bases). Germline V gene data show CDR1 as KGHSH and CDR2 as LQKENI. The length of the CDR3 is 14 residues. V lost 0 bases to trimming and J lost 7 bases, with 13 bases between them. CDR3 region: CASSPPVGGGEQYF. DNA for the CDR3: TGTGCCAGCTCACCACCTGTAGGGGGTGGGGAGCAGTACTTC.

Ten or more counts support this clonotype. The chain is built from TRBV4-1 and TRBJ2-1; possible D gene TRBD2, 6 bases. CDR3 size: 14 residues. V shed 0 bases and J shed 10 bases, with 13 bases lying between them. Germline V gene data show CDR1 as MGHRA and CDR2 as YSYEKL. Here the CDR3 reads CASSQDHGGGEQFF. CDR3 in DNA: TGCGCCAGCAGCCAAGATCACGGGGGAGGCGAGCAGTTCTTC.

The V call is TRBV9, the J call TRBJ2-7; TRBD2 is a possible D gene (5 bases). The CDR3 totals 13 residues. With 3 bases removed from V and 5 bases from J, the gap between germline ends came to 12 bases. Germline V gene data show CDR1 as SGDLS and CDR2 as YYNGEE. CDR3: CASSDRTGHEQYF. The CDR3 DNA sequence: TGTGCCAGCAGCGACCGGACTGGCCACGAGCAGTACTTC.

The chain is built from TRBV29-1 and TRBJ2-3; 7 nucleotides line up with TRBD2. The CDR3 totals 14 residues. The germline V gene has CDR1 SQVTM and CDR2 ANQGSEA. Trimming removed 3 bases from V and 0 bases from J; junction bases left unmatched: 3. This CDR3 reads CSVDREASTDTQYF. CDR3 nucleotide sequence: TGCAGCGTTGATCGGGAGGCTAGCACAGATACGCAGTATTTT.

There are a few counts of this clonotype. The genes are TRBV9 and TRBJ1-5; 7 bases align to TRBD1. The V and J ends lost 0 bases and 4 bases, in that order; junction bases with no gene match: 4. Germline V gives CDR1 SGDLS, CDR2 YYNGEE. This CDR3 has 15 amino acids. The CDR3: CASSVEDRFNQPQHF. The CDR3 coding sequence is TGTGCCAGCAGCGTAGAGGACAGGTTTAATCAGCCCCAGCATTTT.

V and J are TRBV7-2 and TRBJ1-2; D is ambiguous. V lost 4 bases, J lost 6 bases, and 15 bases lay in between. The germline V gene has CDR1 SGHTA and CDR2 FQGNSA. The CDR3 contains 14 residues. The CDR3 DNA sequence: TGTGCCAGCAGCTCTCCCTTGGGATTGGATGGCTACACCTTC. It translates to CASSSPLGLDGYTF.

This clonotype was counted ten times or more. The rearrangement uses TRBV7-8 and TRBJ2-4, with TRBD1 matching 9 bases. CDR3 length: 15 residues. Per germline, CDR1 SGHVS and CDR2 FQNEAQ. After removal of 3 bases from V and 7 bases from J, the junction contained 7 bases not matched to a gene. The CDR3 spells CASSFRTGVENIQYF. In DNA, the CDR3 is TGTGCCAGCAGCTTCCGGACAGGGGTAGAGAACATTCAGTACTTC.

The sample holds many counts of this clonotype. The gene calls are TRBV10-1 and TRBJ1-6; 8 nucleotides agree with TRBD1. Germline CDR1 WNHNN, CDR2 SYGVQD (reference sequence). V dropped 1 base and J dropped 7; count of bases not matched to a gene: 3. This CDR3 has 15 amino acids. CDR3 nucleotides: TGCGCCAGCAGTGAGTGGACAGGGACGAATTCACCCCTCCACTTT. This sequence encodes CASSEWTGTNSPLHF.

This clonotype was counted at least ten times. The V and J genes are TRBV5-1 and TRBJ2-5; 10 bases map to TRBD2. Trimming cost V 4 bases and J 3 bases; bases outside gene matches: 3. The CDR3 covers 14 residues. Germline CDR1 reads SGHRS; CDR2 reads YFSETQ. CDR3: CASSPLAGEETQYF. CDR3 DNA: TGCGCCAGCAGCCCCCTAGCGGGGGAAGAGACCCAGTACTTC. The variable domain in full, with the rest retrieved from reference TRBV5-1 and TRBJ2-5, is KAGVTQTPRYLIKTRGQQVTLSCSPISGHRSVSWYQQTPGQGLQFLFEYFSETQRNKGNFPGRFSGRQFSNSRSEMNVSTLELGDSALYLCASSPLAGEETQYFGPGTRLLVL.

The chain links TRBV24-1 to TRBJ2-1, with 9 bases aligning to TRBD2. CDR3 length: 16 residues. The V gene end was trimmed by 3 bases and the J gene end by 6 bases; junction bases not matched to a gene: 8. Germline values: CDR1 KGHDR, CDR2 SFDVKD. CDR3 nucleotide sequence: TGTGCCACCAGTGATCCGACTAGCGGATGGGTCAATGAGCAGTTCTTC. Residues: CATSDPTSGWVNEQFF.

This clonotype was found many times. V and J are TRBV6-5 and TRBJ1-5; unclear D gene. The CDR3 is 13 residues long. Germline CDR1 reads MNHEY; CDR2 reads SVGAGI. The germline V and J ends were trimmed by 4 bases and 7 bases, with 11 bases remaining between them. The CDR3 region is CASSFAGEQPQHF. The CDR3 DNA sequence: TGTGCCAGCAGTTTCGCCGGGGAGCAGCCCCAGCATTTT.

Many counts were recorded for this clonotype. CDR3: CASSLPPSEEQYF. For the CDR3, the DNA is TGTGCCAGCAGTTTGCCCCCATCAGAAGAGCAGTACTTC. V usage is TRBV28 and J usage is TRBJ2-7, with D unclear. CDR1 and CDR2 (germline): MDHEN, SYDVKM. Trimming stripped 3 bases from V and 7 bases from J, with 13 bases between. The CDR3 sequence is 13 residues long.

There are a few counts of this clonotype. This chain joins TRBV25-1 and TRBJ2-1; 8 nucleotides align to TRBD2. The V gene's germline CDR1 is MGHDK and CDR2 SYGVNS. Trimming cost V 4 bases and J 5 bases; bases outside gene matches: 7. The CDR3 runs 15 residues. In DNA form, the CDR3 reads TGTGCCAGCAGTGCGAACGGGAGGGTGAACAATGAGCAGTTCTTC. Residues: CASSANGRVNNEQFF.

This clonotype appeared many times. The chain uses TRBV12-3 or TRBV12-4 and TRBJ2-3; D possibly corresponds to TRBD2 (5 bases). The CDR3 consists of 11 residues. V was shortened by 6 bases and J by 8 bases, with 9 bases between the two germline ends. CDR3 in DNA: TGTGCCAGCAGCGGACTTGGTACGCAGTATTTT. This translates into CASSGLGTQYF.

In this sample, this clonotype turned up a few times. The chain is built from TRBV5-4 and TRBJ1-2; a weak D match, TRBD1 (6 bases). CDR1 and CDR2 from the germline V gene are SGHNT and YYREEE (reference sequence). Deletions cut 5 bases from V and 4 bases from J, with 15 bases between. This CDR3 has 14 amino acids. The CDR3: CASSEGGWGYGYTF. The CDR3 nucleotides are TGTGCCAGCAGTGAAGGGGGTTGGGGCTATGGCTACACCTTC.

This clonotype was counted only a few times. The rearrangement joins TRBV20-1 to TRBJ2-2; a possible D gene is TRBD2 (6 bases). Germline CDR1 reads DFQATT; CDR2 reads SNEGSKA (reference sequence). This CDR3 contains 16 residues. V shed 6 bases and J shed 0 bases, with 17 bases lying between them. As DNA, the CDR3 is TGCAGTGCGAGAAGAGGAGGGAGCGCGAACACCGGGGAGCTGTTTTTT. Protein product: CSARRGGSANTGELFF.

This clonotype has ten or more counts. The chain is built from TRBV7-8 and TRBJ2-1; TRBD2 aligns across 7 bases. Germline V lookup: CDR1 SGHVS, CDR2 FQNEAQ. Trimming cost V 1 base and J 4 bases; bases outside gene matches: 4. CDR3 size: 15 residues. The CDR3 sequence: CASSLEGTTYNEQFF. The CDR3 DNA is TGTGCCAGCAGCTTAGAAGGGACTACATACAATGAGCAGTTCTTC.

This clonotype has only a few counts. The chain carries TRBV11-2 and TRBJ1-1; D not resolved. CDR1 SGHAT and CDR2 FQNNGV come from the germline V gene. The V gene lost 0 bases and the J gene lost 6 bases, with 8 bases spanning the gap. This CDR3 has 13 residues. CDR3 protein: CASSLESGAEAFF. CDR3 coding DNA: TGTGCCAGCAGCTTAGAAAGTGGGGCTGAAGCTTTCTTT. Full variable domain (remainder filled in from reference TRBV11-2 and TRBJ1-1): EAGVAQSPRYKIIEKRQSVAFWCNPISGHATLYWYQQILGQGPKLLIQFQNNGVVDDSQLPKDRFSAERLKGVDSTLKIQPAKLEDSAVYLCASSLESGAEAFFGQGTRLTVV.

This clonotype was picked up many times. The rearrangement uses TRBV3-1 and TRBJ1-1; D gene unclear. V lost 2 bases, J lost 5 bases, and 3 bases lay in between. The CDR3 runs to 11 residues. CDR1 and CDR2 (germline): LGHDT, YNNKEL (reference sequence). CDR3 loop: CASSQSTEAFF. The CDR3 DNA reads TGTGCCAGCAGCCAAAGTACTGAAGCTTTCTTT.

The chain carries TRBV7-9 and TRBJ1-5, with D perhaps matching TRBD1 (5 bases). This CDR3 region has 13 residues. Germline CDR1 is SEHNR and CDR2 is FQNEAQ (reference sequence). V dropped 4 bases and J dropped 4 bases, with 8 bases sitting between them. This CDR3 reads CASSWGPNQPQHF. The CDR3 DNA reads as TGTGCCAGCAGCTGGGGCCCAAATCAGCCCCAGCATTTT.

The genes are TRBV7-2 and TRBJ2-3, with TRBD1 identical over 9 bases. CDR3 length equals 14 residues. Trimming at V came to 6 bases and at J to 5 bases, leaving 6 bases not matched to a gene. CDR1 is SGHTA, CDR2 FQGNSA, per germline. Written as DNA, the CDR3 is TGTGCCAGCAGTTCCGGACAGGGGAAAGATACGCAGTATTTT. Its translation is CASSSGQGKDTQYF. The full variable domain, in which reference TRBV7-2 and TRBJ2-3 provide the parts outside the CDR3, is GAGVSQSPSNKVTEKGKDVELRCDPISGHTALYWYRQSLGQGLEFLIYFQGNSAPDKSGLPSDRFSAERTGGSVSTLTIQRTQQEDSAVYLCASSSGQGKDTQYFGPGTRLTVL.